These 16 T cell receptor beta chains were sequenced from one sample in a study of technical replicates of blood from a few donors. The method was immunoSEQ multiplex PCR; TCRdb's version includes in-frame clones alone and lacks a portion of them. Found here are around 80,000 clones, more than 90% of them singletons; the top ten hold approximately 0.25%. Source material: T cells isolated from PBMCs. These receptors were taken from a human donor in good health.

This chain joins TRBV9 and TRBJ2-5; 7 bases agree with TRBD1. Germline lookup yields CDR1 SGDLS and CDR2 YYNGEE. V trimming: 3 bases; J trimming: 1 base; junction bases outside the gene matches: 0. CDR3 length: 13 residues. Written as DNA, the CDR3 is TGTGCCAGCAGCGGGACAGGCCAAGAGACCCAGTACTTC. Residues: CASSGTGQETQYF.

V usage is TRBV5-1 and J usage is TRBJ1-1; 10 nucleotides line up with TRBD1. Germline V gene data show CDR1 as SGHRS and CDR2 as YFSETQ. Trimming cost V 5 bases and J 2 bases; bases outside gene matches: 12. The CDR3 totals 17 residues. Written as DNA, the CDR3 is TGCGCCAGCAGGTACTCCGGGACAGGGGCGTTCAACACTGAAGCTTTCTTT. Its protein is CASRYSGTGAFNTEAFF.

A few counts support this clone. CDR3: CASSLGGAGELFF. The CDR3 DNA sequence: TGTGCCAGCAGCTTGGGGGGGGCAGGGGAGCTGTTTTTT. The rearrangement links TRBV7-2 to TRBJ2-2; TRBD2 is a possible D gene (7 bases). V shed 3 bases and J shed 8 bases, with 10 bases lying between them. This CDR3 comprises 13 residues. In germline, CDR1 is SGHTA, CDR2 FQGNSA.

The chain employs TRBV27 and TRBJ1-5; D is perhaps TRBD1 (6 bases). Trimming left V 4 bases short and J 2 bases short, with 6 bases between. Germline V gene data show CDR1 as MNHEY and CDR2 as SMNVEV (reference sequence). The CDR3 runs to 13 residues. CDR3 residues: CASSYRGNQPQHF. The CDR3 DNA reads TGTGCCAGCAGTTACAGGGGCAATCAGCCCCAGCATTTT.

The chain is built from TRBV15 and TRBJ2-3; 9 bases line up with TRBD2. J gave up 2 bases and V 5 bases, and 8 bases lay outside the gene matches. CDR1 and CDR2 from the germline V gene are LNHNV and YYDKDF (reference sequence). This CDR3 spans 16 amino acids. The CDR3 bases are TGTGCCACCAGCTTGGGAGCGGGGGGCCCCACAGATACGCAGTATTTT. Its protein product is CATSLGAGGPTDTQYF.

The rearrangement joins TRBV28 to TRBJ2-7, with D perhaps matching TRBD2 (6 bases). This CDR3 has 15 residues. In germline, CDR1 is MDHEN, CDR2 SYDVKM. The V end lost 1 base, the J end lost 7 bases, and 17 bases lay between the germline ends. The CDR3 loop reads CASSLFRGLNGEQYF. CDR3 bases: TGTGCCAGCAGTTTATTCCGGGGACTCAACGGGGAGCAGTACTTC.

This clone has a single count. The chain links TRBV7-9 to TRBJ1-4; 8 bases map to TRBD1. Germline assignment: CDR1 SEHNR and CDR2 FQNEAQ (reference sequence). Trimming took 1 base from V and 10 from J; bases not matched to a gene: 11. The CDR3 loop spans 16 amino acids. CDR3 nucleotides: TGTGCCAGCAGCTTAGGAGAGGCAGGGGGCCGTGGAAAACTGTTTTTT. As protein: CASSLGEAGGRGKLFF. The whole variable domain, remainder taken from reference TRBV7-9 and TRBJ1-4, is DTGVSQNPRHKITKRGQNVTFRCDPISEHNRLYWYRQTLGQGPEFLTYFQNEAQLEKSRLLSDRFSAERPKGSFSTLEIQRTEQGDSAMYLCASSLGEAGGRGKLFFGSGTQLSVL.

The genes are TRBV5-4 and TRBJ1-1, with TRBD1 matching over 7 bases. This CDR3 contains 17 residues. Trimming at V came to 3 bases and at J to 2 bases, leaving 13 bases not matched to a gene. The germline V gene encodes CDR1 SGHNT and CDR2 YYREEE (reference sequence). The CDR3 nucleotides read TGTGCCAGCAGCTCCCCAAACGTAGGGGGCGTCAACACTGAAGCTTTCTTT. Protein: CASSSPNVGGVNTEAFF.

The chain couples TRBV7-9 to TRBJ2-5; TRBD1 might be the D (5 bases). The CDR3 totals 15 residues. The germline V gene encodes CDR1 SEHNR and CDR2 FQNEAQ (reference sequence). V dropped 0 bases and J dropped 4 bases, with 12 bases sitting between them. The CDR3 loop is CASSLAGKGVETQYF. The DNA of the CDR3 is TGTGCCAGCAGCTTAGCGGGTAAAGGGGTAGAGACCCAGTACTTC.

The J gene is TRBJ2-1, the V gene TRBV7-2; unclear D gene. The V end was cut by 5 bases, the J end by 9 bases, with 11 bases between. Germline CDR1 reads SGHTA; CDR2 reads FQGNSA. This CDR3 is built from 12 residues. CDR3 sequence: CASSPFTGEQFF. CDR3 sequence (DNA): TGTGCCAGCAGCCCTTTTACGGGTGAGCAGTTCTTC.

This chain links TRBV6-5 with TRBJ2-1; 10 bases line up with TRBD2. Trimming took 2 bases from V and 15 from J; bases not matched to a gene: 4. There are 12 residues in the CDR3. Looked up from germline, CDR1 is MNHEY and CDR2 is SVGAGI. The CDR3 reads CASSYGTSVLFF. The DNA for the CDR3 is TGTGCCAGCAGTTACGGGACTAGCGTGTTGTTCTTC.

Here the CDR3 reads CASSFAGQSGETQYF. The CDR3 DNA sequence: TGCGCCAGCAGCTTCGCAGGACAGTCAGGAGAGACCCAGTACTTC. The chain recombines TRBV5-1 with TRBJ2-5; D might be TRBD1 (6 bases). Looked up from germline, CDR1 is SGHRS and CDR2 is YFSETQ. The ends were cut back, 2 bases at V and 4 bases at J, with 15 bases in the middle. There are 15 residues in the CDR3.

The chain couples TRBV10-1 to TRBJ1-3; D is unresolved. Per the germline V gene, CDR1 is WNHNN and CDR2 is SYGVQD (reference sequence). Between the trimmed V and J ends, which lost 5 bases and 0 bases, there was a span of 8 bases. CDR3 length: 14 residues. DNA for the CDR3: TGCGCCAGCAGTCAGGTCAGCTCTGGAAACACCATATATTTT. It codes for CASSQVSSGNTIYF.

The rearrangement joins TRBV7-9 to TRBJ2-3; D not certain. Per the germline V gene, CDR1 is SEHNR and CDR2 is FQNEAQ (reference sequence). The germline V and J ends were trimmed by 1 base and 2 bases, with 7 bases remaining between them. The CDR3 has 14 residues. The DNA of the CDR3 is TGTGCCAGCAGCTTAGAGCAATTCACAGATACGCAGTATTTT. It is translated as CASSLEQFTDTQYF.

The rearrangement uses TRBV5-6 and TRBJ1-6; D not certain. This CDR3 is 15 amino acids long. Germline CDR1 SGHDT, CDR2 YYEEEE. Trimming took 0 bases from V and 4 from J, leaving 8 bases between them. The chain's CDR3 is CASSLVEGYNSPLHF. For the CDR3, the DNA is TGTGCCAGCAGCTTGGTGGAGGGATATAATTCACCCCTCCACTTT.

The genes are TRBV12-5 and TRBJ1-4; D is perhaps TRBD1 (6 bases). V gave up 5 bases and J gave up 2 bases, with 33 bases separating them. Germline V CDR1 and CDR2: LGHNT, FRNRAP. The CDR3 runs 22 residues. CDR3 DNA: TGTGCTAGTGGTCAACAGGGAAAAGGACTTAAAGTTCCTAAACCTACTAATGAAAAACTGTTTTTT. Amino acids: CASGQQGKGLKVPKPTNEKLFF.